These 9 T cell receptor beta chains originate from one sample sequenced in a study of shared clonotypes between healthy human individuals. Sequencing was performed with immunoSEQ multiplex PCR; in TCRdb, only in-frame clones are kept and a portion is missing. The data hold approximately 2.3 million clones, with roughly 93% observed a single time. Sample: naive CD4+ T cells from PBMCs. Subset reported: CD45RA+ positively selected. The receptors were gathered from a man between 18 and 29 years old in good health. Some clones in this sample may be carry-over from other donors' samples.

The chain links TRBV5-4 to TRBJ2-4; D is ambiguous. This CDR3 is 14 amino acids long. CDR1 is SGHNT, CDR2 YYREEE, per germline (reference sequence). V lost 4 bases, J lost 0 bases, and 8 bases lay in between. The DNA of the CDR3 is TGTGCCAGCAGCCTATCTCTAGCCAAAAACATTCAGTACTTC. Protein sequence: CASSLSLAKNIQYF.

This chain joins TRBV18 and TRBJ2-2; TRBD1 might be the D (5 bases). Germline CDR1 and CDR2: KGHSH and LQKENI. This CDR3 spans 15 amino acids. The V end was cut by 3 bases, the J end by 1 base, with 9 bases between. The CDR3 loop is CASSPLQGNTGELFF. Here the CDR3 DNA reads TGTGCCAGCTCACCTTTGCAGGGGAACACCGGGGAGCTGTTTTTT.

The table lists this clone with a count of one. CDR3 region: CASSATGSDGYTF. For the CDR3, the DNA is TGTGCCAGCAGTGCGACAGGGTCGGATGGCTACACCTTC. The chain uses TRBV2 and TRBJ1-2, with TRBD1 matching over 7 bases. The CDR3 runs to 13 residues. Germline CDR1 is SNHLY and CDR2 is FYNNEI. The V gene end was trimmed by 4 bases and the J gene end by 6 bases; junction bases not matched to a gene: 5.

This sequence joins TRBV23-1 and TRBJ2-3, with 7 bases identical to TRBD1. TRBV23-1 is marked as an open reading frame, function uncertain. V shed 3 bases, J shed 0 bases, and the junction held 9 bases outside the gene matches. This CDR3 is 17 amino acids long. The CDR3 coding sequence is TGCGCCAGCAGTCACATAAACAGGGGCCAAAGCACAGATACGCAGTATTTT. Translating it yields CASSHINRGQSTDTQYF.

The chain joins TRBV6-4 to TRBJ2-1, with a weak D call TRBD2 (5 bases). This CDR3 region has 13 residues. With 8 bases removed from V and 0 bases from J, the gap between germline ends came to 8 bases. Germline lookup yields CDR1 MRHNA and CDR2 SNTAGT. CDR3 region: CASGRDSYNEQFF. For the CDR3, the DNA is TGTGCCAGCGGGAGAGACTCCTACAATGAGCAGTTCTTC.

J is TRBJ2-7 and V is TRBV12-5; D uncertain. The ends were cut back, 0 bases at V and 1 base at J, with 10 bases in the middle. The CDR3 runs to 15 residues. Germline V lookup: CDR1 LGHNT, CDR2 FRNRAP. The DNA for the CDR3 is TGTGCTAGTGGTTTGGTACCGGCGTCATCCTACGAGCAGTACTTC. Its protein product is CASGLVPASSYEQYF.

The genes are TRBV14 and TRBJ2-1; the match to TRBD2 covers 8 bases. CDR1 is SGHDN and CDR2 is FVKESK in the germline V gene. Unmatched junction bases numbered 10, after V lost 0 bases and J lost 9 bases. There are 16 residues in the CDR3. CDR3 amino acids: CASSQESGREGSEQFF. The CDR3 DNA follows: TGTGCCAGCAGCCAAGAATCGGGCCGGGAGGGAAGTGAGCAGTTCTTC.

This clone was seen only a few times. This sample includes further DNA sequences coding for the same CDR3. CDR3 region: CASSLAGGTYEQYF. In DNA form, the CDR3 reads TGTGCCAGCAGTTTAGCGGGAGGGACCTACGAGCAGTACTTC. The chain recombines TRBV28 with TRBJ2-7; 9 positions match TRBD2. This CDR3 is 14 amino acids long. V dropped 2 bases and J dropped 2; count of bases not matched to a gene: 1. In germline, CDR1 is MDHEN, CDR2 SYDVKM.

The chain is built from TRBV5-6 and TRBJ2-1, with D possibly matching TRBD2 (5 bases). CDR3 size: 14 residues. V lost 3 bases and J lost 7, with 14 bases in between. Germline values: CDR1 SGHDT, CDR2 YYEEEE. This CDR3 is CASSSAETGNEQFF. In nucleotides, the CDR3 is TGTGCCAGCAGCTCGGCCGAGACGGGGAATGAGCAGTTCTTC.